The entry below gives a single T cell receptor (beta chain) sequence along with its context. Its antigen remains unidentified. The length of the CDR3 is 14 residues. CDR1 is MNHEY, CDR2 SMNVEV, per germline (reference sequence). V was cut by 5 bases and J by 0 bases, with 10 bases left in between. These data come from a study of cytomegalovirus exposure and HLA in healthy donors. Study-wide points: The study designated 150 or so TCR beta chains cytomegalovirus-associated. CMV antigen specificity was confirmed in vitro for a few CMV-associated chains.

Method: immunoSEQ multiplex PCR; TCRdb's copy keeps in-frame clones and lacks some. Among roughly 95,000 clones listed, 85% were seen once. This rearrangement joins TRBV27 to TRBJ1-2, with TRBD1 as a possible D gene (5 bases). Input material: PBMCs. The receptor was isolated from a man between 18 and 29 years old in good health and CMV-seropositive. For the CDR3, the DNA is TGTGCCAGCAGTCCCGGACAAGCTAACTATGGCTACACCTTC. Encoded protein: CASSPGQANYGYTF.